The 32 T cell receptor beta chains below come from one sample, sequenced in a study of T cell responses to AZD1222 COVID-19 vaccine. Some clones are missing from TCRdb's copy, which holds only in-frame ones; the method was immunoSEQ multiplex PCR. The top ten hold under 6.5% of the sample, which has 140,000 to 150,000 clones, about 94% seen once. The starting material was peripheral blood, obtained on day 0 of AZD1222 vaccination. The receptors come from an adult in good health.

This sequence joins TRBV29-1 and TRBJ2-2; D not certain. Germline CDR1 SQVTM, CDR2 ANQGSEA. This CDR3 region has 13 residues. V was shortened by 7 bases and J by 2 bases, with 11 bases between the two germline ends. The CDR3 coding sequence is TGCAGCGGGTGGCAGCTAAACACCGGGGAGCTGTTTTTT. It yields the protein CSGWQLNTGELFF.

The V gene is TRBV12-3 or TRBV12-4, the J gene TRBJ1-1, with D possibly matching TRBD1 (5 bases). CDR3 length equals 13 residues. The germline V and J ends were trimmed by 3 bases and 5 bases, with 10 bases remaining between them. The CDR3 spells CASSFQGRTEAFF. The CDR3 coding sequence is TGTGCCAGCAGTTTTCAGGGAAGGACTGAAGCTTTCTTT.

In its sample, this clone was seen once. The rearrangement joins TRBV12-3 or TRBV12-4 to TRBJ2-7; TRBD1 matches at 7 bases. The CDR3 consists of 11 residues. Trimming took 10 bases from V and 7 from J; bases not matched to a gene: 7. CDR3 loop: CAILSRGEQYF. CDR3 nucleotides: TGTGCCATCCTCTCCAGGGGGGAGCAGTACTTC.

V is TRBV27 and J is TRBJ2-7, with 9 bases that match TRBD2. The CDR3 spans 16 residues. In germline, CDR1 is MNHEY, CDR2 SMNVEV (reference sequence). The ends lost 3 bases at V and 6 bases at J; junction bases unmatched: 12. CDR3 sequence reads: CASSFVRAGGPTEQYF. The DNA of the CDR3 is TGTGCCAGCAGTTTCGTCCGCGCGGGAGGGCCGACCGAGCAGTACTTC.

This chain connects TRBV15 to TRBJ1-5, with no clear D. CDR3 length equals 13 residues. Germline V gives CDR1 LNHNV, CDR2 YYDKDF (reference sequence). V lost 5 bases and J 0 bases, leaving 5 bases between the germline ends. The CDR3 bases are TGTGCCACCAGCGGCGATAGCAATCAGCCCCAGCATTTT. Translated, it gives CATSGDSNQPQHF.

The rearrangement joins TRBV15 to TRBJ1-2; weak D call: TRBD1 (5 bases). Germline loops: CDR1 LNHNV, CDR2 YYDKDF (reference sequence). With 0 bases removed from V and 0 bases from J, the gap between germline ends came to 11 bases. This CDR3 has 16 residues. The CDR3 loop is CATSRDSGLTNYGYTF. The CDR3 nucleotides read TGTGCCACCAGCAGAGATTCGGGACTCACTAACTATGGCTACACCTTC.

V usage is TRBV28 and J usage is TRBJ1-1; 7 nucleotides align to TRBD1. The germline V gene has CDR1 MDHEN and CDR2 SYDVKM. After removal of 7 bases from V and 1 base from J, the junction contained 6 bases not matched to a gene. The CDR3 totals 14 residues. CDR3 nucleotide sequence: TGTGCCAGCACCGGGACAGATAAGAACACTGAAGCTTTCTTT. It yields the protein CASTGTDKNTEAFF. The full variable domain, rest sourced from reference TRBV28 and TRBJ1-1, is DVKVTQSSRYLVKRTGEKVFLECVQDMDHENMFWYRQDPGLGLRLIYFSYDVKMKEKGDIPEGYSVSREKKERFSLILESASTNQTSMYLCASTGTDKNTEAFFGQGTRLTVV.

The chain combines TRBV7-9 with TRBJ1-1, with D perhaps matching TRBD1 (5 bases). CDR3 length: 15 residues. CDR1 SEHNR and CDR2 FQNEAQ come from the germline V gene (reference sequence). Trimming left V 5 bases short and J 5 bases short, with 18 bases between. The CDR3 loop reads CASSPIWGVGTEAFF. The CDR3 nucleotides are TGTGCCAGCAGCCCCATTTGGGGGGTTGGGACTGAAGCTTTCTTT. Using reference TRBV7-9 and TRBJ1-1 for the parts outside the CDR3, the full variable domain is DTGVSQNPRHKITKRGQNVTFRCDPISEHNRLYWYRQTLGQGPEFLTYFQNEAQLEKSRLLSDRFSAERPKGSFSTLEIQRTEQGDSAMYLCASSPIWGVGTEAFFGQGTRLTVV.

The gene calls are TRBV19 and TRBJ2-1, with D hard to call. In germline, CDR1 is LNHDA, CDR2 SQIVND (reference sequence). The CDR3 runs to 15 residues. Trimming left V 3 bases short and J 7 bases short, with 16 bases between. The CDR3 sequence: CASSIARLPSNEQFF. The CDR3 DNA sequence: TGTGCCAGTAGTATCGCGAGACTGCCATCGAATGAGCAGTTCTTC.

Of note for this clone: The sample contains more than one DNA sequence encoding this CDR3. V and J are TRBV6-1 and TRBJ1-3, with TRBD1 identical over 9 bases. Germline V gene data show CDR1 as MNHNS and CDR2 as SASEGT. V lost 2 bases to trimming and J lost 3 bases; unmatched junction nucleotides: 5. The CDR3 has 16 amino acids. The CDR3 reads CASSELGTGFGNTIYF. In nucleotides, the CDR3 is TGTGCCAGCAGTGAATTAGGGACAGGGTTTGGAAACACCATATATTTT.

CDR3 sequence reads: CASSLYQNTVPIVEHF. DNA for the CDR3: TGTGCCAGCAGCCTATACCAAAACACGGTACCCATCGTGGAGCATTTT. The chain carries TRBV5-6 and TRBJ1-5; D gene uncertain. V was trimmed by 4 bases and J by 14 bases, leaving 28 bases between them. The CDR3 spans 16 residues. Per the germline V gene, CDR1 is SGHDT and CDR2 is YYEEEE.

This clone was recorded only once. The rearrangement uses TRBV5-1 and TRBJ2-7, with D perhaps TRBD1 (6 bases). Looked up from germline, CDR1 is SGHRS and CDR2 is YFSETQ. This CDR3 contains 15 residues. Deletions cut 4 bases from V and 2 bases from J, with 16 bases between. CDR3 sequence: CASSITSRGTYEQYF. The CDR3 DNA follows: TGCGCCAGCAGCATAACCTCCAGGGGAACCTACGAGCAGTACTTC.

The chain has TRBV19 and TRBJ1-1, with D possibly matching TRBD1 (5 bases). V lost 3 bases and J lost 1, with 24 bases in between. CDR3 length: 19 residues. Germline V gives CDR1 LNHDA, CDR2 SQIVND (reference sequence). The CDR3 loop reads CASSMGRGTAPRGNTEAFF. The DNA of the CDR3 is TGTGCCAGTAGTATGGGGCGTGGGACGGCCCCGAGAGGGAACACTGAAGCTTTCTTT.

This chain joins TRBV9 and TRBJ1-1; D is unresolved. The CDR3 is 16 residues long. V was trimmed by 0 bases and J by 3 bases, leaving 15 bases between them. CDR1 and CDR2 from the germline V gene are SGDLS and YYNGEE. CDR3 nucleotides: TGTGCCAGCAGCGTAGACGTAGGGATGGCGGACACTGAAGCTTTCTTT. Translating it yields CASSVDVGMADTEAFF.

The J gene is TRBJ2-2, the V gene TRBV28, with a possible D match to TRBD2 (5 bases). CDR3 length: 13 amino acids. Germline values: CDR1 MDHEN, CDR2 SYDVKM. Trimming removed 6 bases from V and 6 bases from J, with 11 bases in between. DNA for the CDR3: TGTGCCAGCAGCCCCCCTAGCTCCGGGGAGCTGTTTTTT. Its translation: CASSPPSSGELFF. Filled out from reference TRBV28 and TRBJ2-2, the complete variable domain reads DVKVTQSSRYLVKRTGEKVFLECVQDMDHENMFWYRQDPGLGLRLIYFSYDVKMKEKGDIPEGYSVSREKKERFSLILESASTNQTSMYLCASSPPSSGELFFGEGSRLTVL.

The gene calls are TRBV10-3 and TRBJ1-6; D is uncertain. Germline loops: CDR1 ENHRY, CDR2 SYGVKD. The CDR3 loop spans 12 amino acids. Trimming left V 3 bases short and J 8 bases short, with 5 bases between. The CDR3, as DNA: TGTGCCATCAGTGAAGGGTATTCACCCCTCCACTTT. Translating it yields CAISEGYSPLHF.

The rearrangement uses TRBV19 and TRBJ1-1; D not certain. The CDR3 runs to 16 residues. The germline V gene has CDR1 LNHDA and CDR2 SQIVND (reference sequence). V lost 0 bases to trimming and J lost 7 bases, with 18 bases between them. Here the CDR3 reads CASSIDLVRKNREAFF. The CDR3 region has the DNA TGTGCCAGTAGTATAGATTTAGTACGAAAGAACCGTGAAGCTTTCTTT.

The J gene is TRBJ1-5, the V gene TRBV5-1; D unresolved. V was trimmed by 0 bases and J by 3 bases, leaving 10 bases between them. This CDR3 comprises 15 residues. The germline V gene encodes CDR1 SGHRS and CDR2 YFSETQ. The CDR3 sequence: CASSLGPLINQPQHF. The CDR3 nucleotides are TGCGCCAGCAGCTTGGGCCCCCTTATCAATCAGCCCCAGCATTTT.

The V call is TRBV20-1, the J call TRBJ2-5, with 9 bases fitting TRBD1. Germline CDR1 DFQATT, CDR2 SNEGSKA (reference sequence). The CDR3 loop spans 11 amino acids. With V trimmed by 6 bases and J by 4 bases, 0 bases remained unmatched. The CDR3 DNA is TGCAGTGCGGGACAGGGAGAGACCCAGTACTTC. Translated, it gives CSAGQGETQYF.

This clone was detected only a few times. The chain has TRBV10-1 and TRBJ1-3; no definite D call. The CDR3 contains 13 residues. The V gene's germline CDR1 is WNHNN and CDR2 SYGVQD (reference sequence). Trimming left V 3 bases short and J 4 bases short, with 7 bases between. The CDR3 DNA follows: TGCGCCAGCAGTGAAACAGTCGGAAACACCATATATTTT. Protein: CASSETVGNTIYF.

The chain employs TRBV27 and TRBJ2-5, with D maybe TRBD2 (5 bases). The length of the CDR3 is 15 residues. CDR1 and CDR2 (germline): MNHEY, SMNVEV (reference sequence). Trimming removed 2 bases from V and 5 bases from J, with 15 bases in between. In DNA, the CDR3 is TGTGCCAGCAGTTTAGACCCTGGGCGGGTTGAGACCCAGTACTTC. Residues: CASSLDPGRVETQYF.

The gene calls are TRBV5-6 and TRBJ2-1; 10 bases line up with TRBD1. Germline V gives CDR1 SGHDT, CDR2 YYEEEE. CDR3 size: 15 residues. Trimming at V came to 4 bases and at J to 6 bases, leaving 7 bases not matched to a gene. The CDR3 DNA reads TGTGCCAGCAGCGCACCGGGACAGGGGACCAATGAGCAGTTCTTC. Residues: CASSAPGQGTNEQFF.

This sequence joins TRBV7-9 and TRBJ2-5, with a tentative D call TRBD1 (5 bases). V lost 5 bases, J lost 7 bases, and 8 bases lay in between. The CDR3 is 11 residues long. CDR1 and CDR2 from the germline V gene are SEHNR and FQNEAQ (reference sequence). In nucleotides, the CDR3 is TGTGCCAGCAGCGCAGACAGGACCCAGTACTTC. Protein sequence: CASSADRTQYF.

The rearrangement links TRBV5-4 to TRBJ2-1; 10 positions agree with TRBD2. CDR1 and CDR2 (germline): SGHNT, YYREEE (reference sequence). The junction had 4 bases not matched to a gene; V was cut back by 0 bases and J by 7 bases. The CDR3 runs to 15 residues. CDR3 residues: CASSLGVAGGNEQFF. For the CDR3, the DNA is TGTGCCAGCAGCTTGGGAGTAGCGGGAGGTAATGAGCAGTTCTTC.

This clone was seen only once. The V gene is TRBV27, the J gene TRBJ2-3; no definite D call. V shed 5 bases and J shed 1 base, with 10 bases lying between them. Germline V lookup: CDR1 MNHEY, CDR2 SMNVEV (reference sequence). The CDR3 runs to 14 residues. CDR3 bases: TGTGCCAGCAGTCTAGGGATCGGCACAGATACGCAGTATTTT. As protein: CASSLGIGTDTQYF.

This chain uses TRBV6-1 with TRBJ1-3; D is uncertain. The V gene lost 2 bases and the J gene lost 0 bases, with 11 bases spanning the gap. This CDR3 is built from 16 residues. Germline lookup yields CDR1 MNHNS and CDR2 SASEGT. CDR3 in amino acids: CASSETSLDSGNTIYF. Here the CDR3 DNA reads TGTGCCAGCAGTGAAACTAGCTTGGACTCTGGAAACACCATATATTTT.

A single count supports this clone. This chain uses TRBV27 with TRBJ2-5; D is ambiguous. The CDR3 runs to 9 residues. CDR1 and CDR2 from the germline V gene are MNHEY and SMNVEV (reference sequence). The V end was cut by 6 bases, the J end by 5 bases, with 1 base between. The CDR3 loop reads CASSETQYF. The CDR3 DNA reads TGTGCCAGCAGCGAGACCCAGTACTTC.

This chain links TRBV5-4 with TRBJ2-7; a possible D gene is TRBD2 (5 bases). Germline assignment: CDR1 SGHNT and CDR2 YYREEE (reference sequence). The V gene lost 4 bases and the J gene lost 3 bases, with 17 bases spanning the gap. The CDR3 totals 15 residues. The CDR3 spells CASSEASGDLYEQYF. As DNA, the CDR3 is TGTGCCAGCAGCGAGGCAAGCGGAGACCTCTACGAGCAGTACTTC.

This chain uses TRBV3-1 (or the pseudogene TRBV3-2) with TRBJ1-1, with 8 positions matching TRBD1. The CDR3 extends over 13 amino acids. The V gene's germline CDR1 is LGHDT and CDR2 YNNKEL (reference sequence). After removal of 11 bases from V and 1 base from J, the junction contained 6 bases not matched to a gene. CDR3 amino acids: CAANDRGNTEAFF. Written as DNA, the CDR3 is TGTGCCGCTAATGACAGGGGGAACACTGAAGCTTTCTTT.

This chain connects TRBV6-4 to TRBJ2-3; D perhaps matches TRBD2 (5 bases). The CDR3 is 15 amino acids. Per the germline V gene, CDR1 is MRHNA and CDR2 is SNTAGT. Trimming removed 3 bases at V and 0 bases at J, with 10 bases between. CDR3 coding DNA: TGTGCCAGCAGTGAAGATAGCGATAGCACAGATACGCAGTATTTT. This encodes CASSEDSDSTDTQYF.

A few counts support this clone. The CDR3 DNA sequence: TGTGCCAGCAGCCGAATGTGGGACACCGTGAGAAGAGAGCAGTACTTC. Translating it yields CASSRMWDTVRREQYF. The chain employs TRBV3-1 (or the pseudogene TRBV3-2) and TRBJ2-7, with D possibly matching TRBD1 (6 bases). The CDR3 is 16 residues long. Trimming took 4 bases from V and 7 from J, leaving 23 bases between them. CDR1 is LGHDT and CDR2 is YNNKEL in the germline V gene (reference sequence).

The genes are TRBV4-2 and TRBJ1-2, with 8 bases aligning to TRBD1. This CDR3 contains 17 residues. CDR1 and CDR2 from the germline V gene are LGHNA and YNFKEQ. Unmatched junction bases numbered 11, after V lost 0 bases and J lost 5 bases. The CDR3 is CASSQDRSQTGVYGYTF. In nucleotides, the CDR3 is TGTGCCAGCAGCCAAGATCGGTCCCAGACAGGGGTTTATGGCTACACCTTC.